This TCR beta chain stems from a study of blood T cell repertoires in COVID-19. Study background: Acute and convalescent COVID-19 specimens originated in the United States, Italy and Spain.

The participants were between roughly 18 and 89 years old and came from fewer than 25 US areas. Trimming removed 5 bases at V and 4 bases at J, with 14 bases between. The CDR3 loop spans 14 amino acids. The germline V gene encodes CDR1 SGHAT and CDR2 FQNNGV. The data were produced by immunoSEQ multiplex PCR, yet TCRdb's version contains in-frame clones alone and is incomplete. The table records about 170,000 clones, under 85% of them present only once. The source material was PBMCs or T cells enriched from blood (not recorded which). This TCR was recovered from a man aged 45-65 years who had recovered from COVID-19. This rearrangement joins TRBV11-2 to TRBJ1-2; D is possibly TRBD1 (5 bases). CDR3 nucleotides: TGTGCCAGCAGCGCGGACATATGGGGCTATGGCTACACCTTC. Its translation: CASSADIWGYGYTF.